A selection of T cell receptor beta chains follows, all from one sample in a study of CD8+CD57+ T cells in acquired aplastic anemia. TCRdb processed the reads anew with MiXCR; each CDR3 protein has one entry. The sample carries around 290,000 distinct CDR3 sequences, roughly 61% recorded once. Sequencing used sorted CD4+, CD8+, or CD8+CD57+ T cells (not recorded which) from PBMCs. These receptors originate from a human donor with aplastic anemia. Both conserved end residues are part of each CDR3. Fields, in order: V gene, D gene, CDR3 protein. D genes are given only for firm matches.

TRBV6-1 | - | CASSVSGRNTEAFF
TRBV7-6 | TRBD1 | CASSRDRWVNQQFF
TRBV6-5 | - | CASSSLRSSYNEQFF
TRBV4-1 | - | CASSPLAGQNREQYF
TRBV7-9 | - | CASTYGGSNQPQHF
TRBV5-1 | TRBD1 | CASSSIRQGPYEQYF
TRBV20-1 | - | CSARDWGGASEQYF
TRBV29-1 | TRBD1 | CSVRTGTEYTDTQYF
TRBV19 | - | CASSIWKGGTYEQYF
TRBV19 | - | CASSIADSYEQYF
TRBV7-3 | - | CASRRSTGAQVLAFF
TRBV19 | - | CASSVGATEAFF
TRBV20-1 | TRBD2 | CSAEGLAGGPWETQYF
TRBV7-6 | TRBD1 | CASSWTGEGEKLFF
TRBV15 | - | CATSRDTLPYEQYF
TRBV7-9 | - | CASSLAPVDGYEQYF
TRBV20-1 | TRBD1 | CSASTGGDLYNEQFF
TRBV10-3 | - | CAVRPAGRGSRMNTEAFF
TRBV7-8 | TRBD1 | CASSVSKDRGWIVDQPQHF
TRBV5-7 | - | CASSLVSAGVVQYF
TRBV5-1 | - | CASSLDGIIETQYF
TRBV12-3/TRBV12-4 | TRBD2 | CASSVAGGPSDTQYF
TRBV5-1 | - | CASSLATAAAGELFF
TRBV7-6 | - | CASSLGECEAFF
TRBV6-2/TRBV6-3 | TRBD2 | CASGLGLGFGEQYF
TRBV7-8 | - | CASSLAPLADTQYF
TRBV5-6 | TRBD2 | CASSPGLAGGEQFF
TRBV9 | TRBD1 | CASSLQAGGGTGELFF
TRBV29-1 | - | CSVDGARHNEQFF
TRBV15 | - | CATSRAESGRGYTF
TRBV7-9 | - | CASSPKLNTEAFF
TRBV20-1 | - | CSARGPTDTQYF
TRBV11-2 | - | CASSVDGRGNTEAFF
TRBV2 | TRBD2 | CASNPGLAGGQQETQYF
TRBV7-9 | - | CASSSGTGLYGYTF
TRBV7-3 | - | CASSLISGDEQFF
TRBV24-1 | - | CATSDMMNTEAFF
TRBV7-9 | - | CASSLRIGAEAFF
TRBV7-9 | TRBD2 | CASSSRGLAGGMDTGELFF
TRBV4-1 | - | CASSQALTQGGSPLHF
TRBV9 | - | CASSVDERTEAFF
TRBV7-2 | - | CASGSRNEQFF
TRBV6-6 | TRBD2 | CASSYETSSHEQYF
TRBV10-1 | - | CASSRQVFNEQFF
TRBV20-1 | TRBD1 | CSAEGTGETQYF
TRBV25-1 | - | CASSDYMGAYGYTF
TRBV7-8 | - | CASSFKAGELFF